The 12 T cell receptor beta chains reported below all come from one sample, sequenced in a study of shared clonotypes between healthy human individuals. This table comes from immunoSEQ multiplex PCR, and its TCRdb copy is limited to in-frame clones, with some not included. Among about 2.5 million clones listed, 85% to 95% were seen once. Sequenced sample: naive CD4+ T cells from PBMCs. Subset given: CD45RA+ positively selected. The receptors shown here come from a man younger than 35 in good health. Some clones in this sample may be carry-over from other donors' samples.

The V gene is TRBV18, the J gene TRBJ2-2; 10 nucleotides agree with TRBD1. CDR3 length equals 14 residues. Germline V gene lookup returns CDR1 KGHSH and CDR2 LQKENI. V trimming: 5 bases; J trimming: 5 bases; junction bases outside the gene matches: 2. CDR3 sequence reads: CASSRTGGTGELFF. As DNA, the CDR3 is TGTGCCAGCTCAAGGACAGGGGGAACCGGGGAGCTGTTTTTT.

This sequence joins TRBV7-9 and TRBJ1-3; D call uncertain. V was clipped by 5 bases and J by 0 bases, with 17 bases between them. CDR1 is SEHNR, CDR2 FQNEAQ, per germline (reference sequence). This CDR3 comprises 17 residues. CDR3 bases: TGTGCCAGCAGCCCGACTCTCGACCGGATCTCTGGAAACACCATATATTTT. This codes for CASSPTLDRISGNTIYF.

As to this clone: Other DNA sequences of this sample code for an identical CDR3. The chain recombines TRBV2 with TRBJ2-6, with D unclear. The CDR3 runs to 13 residues. V was shortened by 2 bases and J by 1 base, with 0 bases between the two germline ends. Germline V CDR1 and CDR2: SNHLY, FYNNEI. The CDR3 DNA reads as TGTGCCAGCAGTGAATCTGGGGCCAACGTCCTGACTTTC. Amino acids: CASSESGANVLTF.

This clone was seen a few times. The chain links TRBV30 to TRBJ1-1; TRBD1 agrees at 7 bases. The CDR3 is 12 amino acids. V dropped 3 bases and J dropped 6; count of bases not matched to a gene: 4. CDR1 and CDR2 (germline): GTSNPN, SVGIG (reference sequence). The CDR3 loop is CAWSPGTAEAFF. The CDR3 DNA is TGTGCCTGGAGCCCGGGGACAGCTGAAGCTTTCTTT. The full variable domain, rest sourced from reference TRBV30 and TRBJ1-1, is SQTIHQWPATLVQPVGSPLSLECTVEGTSNPNLYWYRQAAGRGLQLLFYSVGIGQISSEVPQNLSASRPQDRQFILSSKKLLLSDSGFYLCAWSPGTAEAFFGQGTRLTVV.

This clone has a single count. CDR3 amino acids: CASRGPGEKLFF. CDR3 DNA: TGTGCCAGCAGGGGGCCCGGGGAAAAACTGTTTTTT. The rearrangement uses TRBV7-7 and TRBJ1-4; a possible D gene is TRBD1 (5 bases). The V gene's germline CDR1 is SSHAT and CDR2 FNYEAQ (reference sequence). Trimming cost V 6 bases and J 8 bases, with 10 bases left between them. CDR3 size: 12 residues.

This chain uses TRBV7-6 with TRBJ2-3, with D hard to call. Germline V gives CDR1 SGHVS, CDR2 FNYEAQ. The ends were cut back, 0 bases at V and 1 base at J, with 8 bases in the middle. The CDR3 has 15 amino acids. The CDR3 bases are TGTGCCAGCAGCTTAGCGCTGGCCCGCACAGATACGCAGTATTTT. Amino acids: CASSLALARTDTQYF.

V usage is TRBV4-2 and J usage is TRBJ2-7, with 7 bases aligning to TRBD1. The CDR3 totals 16 residues. Germline V gene lookup returns CDR1 LGHNA and CDR2 YNFKEQ. V lost 0 bases, J lost 1 base, and 6 bases stayed unmatched. CDR3 nucleotides: TGTGCCAGCAGCCAAGATCGGGCCAGGGGGTCCTACGAGCAGTACTTC. Its protein is CASSQDRARGSYEQYF.

This clone was recorded only once. The chain joins TRBV5-1 to TRBJ1-5; the match to TRBD1 covers 9 bases. CDR1 SGHRS and CDR2 YFSETQ come from the germline V gene. The ends lost 3 bases at V and 1 base at J; junction bases unmatched: 2. The CDR3 is made up of 15 amino acids. CDR3 nucleotides: TGCGCCAGCAGCTCCGGGACAGGGAGCAATCAGCCCCAGCATTTT. Amino acid sequence: CASSSGTGSNQPQHF.

This clone was recorded only once. Other DNA sequences from this sample encode an identical CDR3 as well. Here the CDR3 reads CASSPDGNTEAFF. The DNA for the CDR3 is TGTGCCAGCAGCCCGGACGGAAACACTGAAGCTTTCTTT. The chain joins TRBV7-3 to TRBJ1-1; D not resolved. CDR3 size: 13 residues. Trimming left V 5 bases short and J 2 bases short, with 9 bases between. Germline lookup yields CDR1 SGHTA and CDR2 FQGTGA.

J is TRBJ2-7 and V is TRBV5-1; D call uncertain. Germline CDR1 reads SGHRS; CDR2 reads YFSETQ. With 1 base removed from V and 0 bases from J, the gap between germline ends came to 8 bases. The CDR3 extends over 14 amino acids. The CDR3 sequence is CASSLRMRSYEQYF. CDR3 sequence (DNA): TGCGCCAGCAGCTTGCGGATGCGCTCCTACGAGCAGTACTTC.

This clone was detected a few times. Different DNA sequences within this sample yield the same CDR3. The gene calls are TRBV5-1 and TRBJ1-1, with D perhaps TRBD1 (6 bases). The CDR3 length is 14 residues. CDR1 is SGHRS, CDR2 YFSETQ, per germline. With 3 bases removed from V and 1 base from J, the gap between germline ends came to 10 bases. The CDR3 DNA reads as TGCGCCAGCAGCTCGGGACAACCGAACACTGAAGCTTTCTTT. Protein product: CASSSGQPNTEAFF.

The chain couples TRBV7-3 to TRBJ2-6; D gene uncertain. Deletions cut 4 bases from V and 0 bases from J, with 10 bases between. Germline assignment: CDR1 SGHTA and CDR2 FQGTGA. The length of the CDR3 is 16 residues. The CDR3 reads CASSSPGSSGANVLTF. The CDR3, as DNA: TGTGCCAGCAGCTCCCCGGGCTCCTCTGGGGCCAACGTCCTGACTTTC.